A single sample is the source of the 31 T cell receptor beta chains below, sequenced in a study. Sequencing used immunoSEQ multiplex PCR; TCRdb keeps in-frame clones, though not all of them. Of 60,000 to 85,000 clones listed, 85% to 95% are singletons. Source material: PBMCs. Receptor source: a man aged 35 to 55 with rheumatoid arthritis.

CDR3 residues: CASSRDRVNEKLFF. CDR3 nucleotides: TGTGCCAGCAGTCGGGACAGGGTTAATGAAAAACTGTTTTTT. The gene calls are TRBV2 and TRBJ1-4, with 9 bases identical to TRBD1. Germline V lookup: CDR1 SNHLY, CDR2 FYNNEI. V trimming: 5 bases; J trimming: 4 bases; junction bases outside the gene matches: 2. The CDR3 spans 14 residues.

The chain couples TRBV7-9 to TRBJ2-7; the D gene is possibly TRBD1 (6 bases). V was trimmed by 1 base and J by 2 bases, leaving 6 bases between them. Germline-derived CDR1 and CDR2 are SEHNR and FQNEAQ (reference sequence). The CDR3 has 13 residues. The CDR3 region is CASSLGTAYEQYF. The CDR3 DNA reads as TGTGCCAGCAGCTTAGGGACAGCCTACGAGCAGTACTTC.

The genes are TRBV3-1 (or the pseudogene TRBV3-2) and TRBJ1-1; TRBD1 might be the D (5 bases). With 0 bases removed from V and 5 bases from J, the gap between germline ends came to 13 bases. CDR3 size: 15 residues. Germline V gives CDR1 LGHDT, CDR2 YNNKEL (reference sequence). The CDR3 region is CASSQEPPWGTEAFF. The CDR3 DNA follows: TGTGCCAGCAGCCAAGAACCACCTTGGGGGACTGAAGCTTTCTTT.

The J gene is TRBJ2-3, the V gene TRBV2, with TRBD1 identical over 12 bases. CDR1 and CDR2 (germline): SNHLY, FYNNEI. The V and J ends lost 6 bases and 6 bases, in that order; junction bases with no gene match: 7. The CDR3 extends over 15 amino acids. The CDR3 reads CASRSGQGARDTQYF. Written as DNA, the CDR3 is TGTGCCAGCAGGTCGGGACAGGGGGCGAGGGATACGCAGTATTTT.

The genes are TRBV2 and TRBJ1-1; D is undetermined. Germline V lookup: CDR1 SNHLY, CDR2 FYNNEI. The CDR3 loop spans 12 amino acids. Trimming removed 8 bases at V and 7 bases at J, with 14 bases between. The CDR3 region has the DNA TGTGCCAGCCCCCCTGTAGGGATTGAAGCTTTCTTT. Encoded protein: CASPPVGIEAFF.

This chain links TRBV5-6 with TRBJ1-1; the match to TRBD1 covers 10 bases. Unmatched junction bases numbered 14, after V lost 4 bases and J lost 8 bases. In germline, CDR1 is SGHDT, CDR2 YYEEEE. The CDR3 length is 16 residues. The DNA for the CDR3 is TGTGCCAGCAGCCCGAGCTGGGGACAGGGGTCGTGGGAAGCTTTCTTT. Translating gives CASSPSWGQGSWEAFF.

The V call is TRBV19, the J call TRBJ1-2, with 7 bases aligning to TRBD1. The CDR3 extends over 16 amino acids. J gave up 4 bases and V 0 bases, and 8 bases lay outside the gene matches. The germline CDR1 and CDR2 sequences are LNHDA and SQIVND (reference sequence). The CDR3 region has the DNA TGTGCCAGTAGTATAGACCCGACAGGGATAAGCTATGGCTACACCTTC. This translates into CASSIDPTGISYGYTF.

This chain connects TRBV7-8 to TRBJ2-4, with 10 bases identical to TRBD1. CDR3 size: 16 residues. The germline CDR1 and CDR2 sequences are SGHVS and FQNEAQ. V shed 5 bases, J shed 1 base, and the junction held 5 bases outside the gene matches. As DNA, the CDR3 is TGTGCCAGCAGCCTACGACAGGGGGCGGCCAAAAACATTCAGTACTTC. Its protein product is CASSLRQGAAKNIQYF.

The chain has TRBV28 and TRBJ1-5; D call uncertain. Looked up from germline, CDR1 is MDHEN and CDR2 is SYDVKM. This CDR3 has 14 amino acids. V was trimmed by 3 bases and J by 6 bases, leaving 12 bases between them. The CDR3 spells CASSLSVSTQPQHF. DNA of the CDR3: TGTGCCAGCAGTTTGTCAGTATCCACTCAGCCCCAGCATTTT.

The V call is TRBV5-5, the J call TRBJ1-1, with a possible D match to TRBD1 (5 bases). CDR1 and CDR2 from the germline V gene are SGHKS and YYEKEE (reference sequence). The germline V and J ends were trimmed by 1 base and 0 bases, with 10 bases remaining between them. The CDR3 runs 15 residues. The CDR3 sequence: CASSLSGRMNTEAFF. CDR3 in DNA: TGTGCCAGCAGCTTGTCAGGGAGGATGAACACTGAAGCTTTCTTT. The full variable domain, rest sourced from reference TRBV5-5 and TRBJ1-1, is DAGVTQSPTHLIKTRGQQVTLRCSPISGHKSVSWYQQVLGQGPQFIFQYYEKEERGRGNFPDRFSARQFPNYSSELNVNALLLGDSALYLCASSLSGRMNTEAFFGQGTRLTVV.

This rearrangement joins TRBV5-5 to TRBJ1-2, with 7 bases aligning to TRBD1. From germline, CDR1 is SGHKS and CDR2 YYEKEE (reference sequence). The CDR3 is 14 amino acids. Trimming cost V 4 bases and J 4 bases; bases outside gene matches: 7. CDR3 region: CASSVQGGSYGYTF. The CDR3 DNA sequence: TGTGCCAGCAGCGTCCAGGGGGGCAGCTATGGCTACACCTTC. Filled out from reference TRBV5-5 and TRBJ1-2, the complete variable domain reads DAGVTQSPTHLIKTRGQQVTLRCSPISGHKSVSWYQQVLGQGPQFIFQYYEKEERGRGNFPDRFSARQFPNYSSELNVNALLLGDSALYLCASSVQGGSYGYTFGSGTRLTVV.

The chain couples TRBV9 to TRBJ1-2; TRBD1 matches at 12 bases. This CDR3 is 16 amino acids long. Unmatched junction bases numbered 7, after V lost 3 bases and J lost 4 bases. Germline values: CDR1 SGDLS, CDR2 YYNGEE. CDR3 nucleotides: TGTGCCAGCAGCGGGCCGGGGACAGGGGGCAGCTATGGCTACACCTTC. It translates to CASSGPGTGGSYGYTF. The full variable domain, its missing parts supplied by reference TRBV9 and TRBJ1-2, is DSGVTQTPKHLITATGQRVTLRCSPRSGDLSVYWYQQSLDQGLQFLIQYYNGEERAKGNILERFSAQQFPDLHSELNLSSLELGDSALYFCASSGPGTGGSYGYTFGSGTRLTVV.

The rearrangement joins TRBV7-9 to TRBJ2-3; D is unclear. V gave up 6 bases and J gave up 1 base, with 8 bases separating them. Germline loops: CDR1 SEHNR, CDR2 FQNEAQ (reference sequence). The CDR3 extends over 13 amino acids. CDR3 in DNA: TGTGCCAGCAGTCAAACAGGCACAGATACGCAGTATTTT. Amino acid sequence: CASSQTGTDTQYF.

The chain employs TRBV18 and TRBJ1-1, with TRBD1 as a possible D gene (5 bases). Germline loops: CDR1 KGHSH, CDR2 LQKENI. This CDR3 has 15 amino acids. With 2 bases removed from V and 3 bases from J, the gap between germline ends came to 13 bases. The CDR3 bases are TGTGCCAGCTCACCAGGTTTGGGGGGAGACACTGAAGCTTTCTTT. Protein sequence: CASSPGLGGDTEAFF.

This clone is a singleton in its sample. V is TRBV28 and J is TRBJ2-3; D unresolved. Trimming shortened V by 5 bases and J by 5 bases, and 11 bases separated the two germline ends. This CDR3 is 13 amino acids long. Germline V gives CDR1 MDHEN, CDR2 SYDVKM. The CDR3 nucleotides are TGTGCCAGCAGTCTGAACGTAGGAGATACGCAGTATTTT. This gives the protein CASSLNVGDTQYF.

The chain carries TRBV4-3 and TRBJ2-1; a weak D match, TRBD2 (6 bases). Germline V gene sequence: CDR1 LGHNA, CDR2 YSLEER. This CDR3 has 15 residues. Trimming stripped 6 bases from V and 2 bases from J, with 14 bases between. DNA for the CDR3: TGCGCCAGCAGTCCCAATAGCGGAACCTACAATGAGCAGTTCTTC. This codes for CASSPNSGTYNEQFF.

This chain uses TRBV7-9 with TRBJ1-2, with TRBD1 matching 12 bases. The CDR3 loop spans 16 amino acids. Germline V lookup: CDR1 SEHNR, CDR2 FQNEAQ (reference sequence). J gave up 7 bases and V 0 bases, and 6 bases lay outside the gene matches. The CDR3 DNA reads TGTGCCAGCAGCTTAGCATCCGGGACAGGGGGCGCTGGCTACACCTTC. This sequence encodes CASSLASGTGGAGYTF.

CDR3: CASRRTPSDYGYTF. CDR3 nucleotides: TGTGCCAGCAGAAGGACCCCAAGCGACTATGGCTACACCTTC. The V gene is TRBV6-5, the J gene TRBJ1-2; D unclear. Between the trimmed V and J ends, which lost 6 bases and 3 bases, there was a span of 14 bases. The germline CDR1 and CDR2 sequences are MNHEY and SVGAGI. CDR3 length: 14 residues.

This rearrangement joins TRBV6-5 to TRBJ2-2; perhaps TRBD1 as D (6 bases). Germline V CDR1 and CDR2: MNHEY, SVGAGI. V lost 4 bases, J lost 4 bases, and 13 bases lay in between. The CDR3 runs to 15 residues. This CDR3 reads CASSSDRRLTGELFF. The CDR3 DNA sequence: TGTGCCAGCAGTTCCGACAGGAGACTCACCGGGGAGCTGTTTTTT.

V gene TRBV18 combines with J gene TRBJ2-5, with 7 bases fitting TRBD1. The length of the CDR3 is 14 residues. Germline CDR1 and CDR2: KGHSH and LQKENI. J gave up 4 bases and V 6 bases, and 8 bases lay outside the gene matches. The CDR3 nucleotides read TGTGCCAGCTCGCCAAAGACAGGGAGAGAGACCCAGTACTTC. Its translation is CASSPKTGRETQYF.

This clone was counted once. The chain is built from TRBV27 and TRBJ1-2, with 7 bases matching TRBD1. The CDR3 sequence is 11 residues long. Germline values: CDR1 MNHEY, CDR2 SMNVEV (reference sequence). V lost 8 bases to trimming and J lost 7 bases; unmatched junction nucleotides: 4. CDR3 bases: TGTGCCAGCGGAGACAGGGCTGGCTACACCTTC. Its translation is CASGDRAGYTF.

J is TRBJ2-7 and V is TRBV7-8; a weak D match, TRBD1 (6 bases). Trimming left V 4 bases short and J 2 bases short, with 15 bases between. CDR1 and CDR2 from the germline V gene are SGHVS and FQNEAQ. The CDR3 is made up of 15 amino acids. The CDR3 protein is CASSSITGTTYEQYF. For the CDR3, the DNA is TGTGCCAGCAGCTCTATCACCGGGACAACCTACGAGCAGTACTTC.

The chain uses TRBV7-9 and TRBJ2-1; D is possibly TRBD1 (5 bases). CDR1 is SEHNR and CDR2 is FQNEAQ in the germline V gene (reference sequence). This CDR3 contains 18 residues. Trimming took off 4 bases at V and 0 bases at J, with 19 bases between the two ends. Here the CDR3 reads CASSSSRAVPSSYNEQFF. In DNA form, the CDR3 reads TGTGCCAGCAGCTCAAGCAGGGCGGTCCCTAGCTCCTACAATGAGCAGTTCTTC.

The genes are TRBV5-5 and TRBJ2-7; the D is unclear. This CDR3 spans 12 amino acids. V lost 4 bases to trimming and J lost 2 bases, with 7 bases between them. Germline CDR1 reads SGHKS; CDR2 reads YYEKEE (reference sequence). The chain's CDR3 is CASSTTTYEQYF. CDR3 coding DNA: TGTGCCAGCAGCACCACTACCTACGAGCAGTACTTC.

V and J are TRBV7-9 and TRBJ1-2; D possibly corresponds to TRBD1 (6 bases). The germline gives CDR1 SEHNR, CDR2 FQNEAQ (reference sequence). This CDR3 has 12 amino acids. V lost 5 bases to trimming and J lost 5 bases, with 9 bases between them. The CDR3 DNA reads as TGTGCCAGCAGCGCGCAGGGGTATGGCTACACCTTC. Protein sequence: CASSAQGYGYTF.

The V call is TRBV7-6, the J call TRBJ2-1; D not certain. V was shortened by 4 bases and J by 8 bases, with 6 bases between the two germline ends. The CDR3 length is 11 residues. Germline values: CDR1 SGHVS, CDR2 FNYEAQ. CDR3 nucleotides: TGTGCCAGCAGCTCAGACCATGAGCAGTTCTTC. Translated, it gives CASSSDHEQFF.

CDR3 residues: CASSPGVSKHNEQFF. The CDR3 nucleotides read TGCGCCAGCAGCCCGGGAGTCTCCAAGCATAATGAGCAGTTCTTC. The J gene is TRBJ2-1, the V gene TRBV4-3, with D possibly TRBD2 on 6 matching bases. The CDR3 is 15 residues long. Trimming stripped 4 bases from V and 7 bases from J, with 17 bases between. Germline CDR1 LGHNA, CDR2 YSLEER.

The CDR3, as DNA: TGTGCCAGCAGTGCGACTGACAATTCCAATCAGCCCCAGCATTTT. Its translation: CASSATDNSNQPQHF. The chain uses TRBV25-1 and TRBJ1-5, with D uncertain. The length of the CDR3 is 15 residues. Between the trimmed V and J ends, which lost 4 bases and 3 bases, there was a span of 13 bases. CDR1 and CDR2 from the germline V gene are MGHDK and SYGVNS.

In this sample, this clone turned up once. The chain combines TRBV19 with TRBJ2-7; tentative D call: TRBD2 (5 bases). The CDR3 loop spans 14 amino acids. CDR1 and CDR2 from the germline V gene are LNHDA and SQIVND (reference sequence). Between the trimmed V and J ends, which lost 3 bases and 5 bases, there was a span of 14 bases. The CDR3 nucleotides read TGTGCCAGTAGTATTCGAGGGTTCGGCCACGAGCAGTACTTC. Amino acid sequence: CASSIRGFGHEQYF.

The rearrangement joins TRBV27 to TRBJ2-7; D possibly corresponds to TRBD1 (5 bases). V shed 2 bases and J shed 2 bases, with 10 bases lying between them. Per germline, CDR1 MNHEY and CDR2 SMNVEV (reference sequence). CDR3 size: 14 residues. The CDR3: CASSLSQGTYEQYF. The CDR3 DNA reads as TGTGCCAGCAGTTTAAGTCAGGGTACCTACGAGCAGTACTTC.

V usage is TRBV28 and J usage is TRBJ1-2, with 7 bases fitting TRBD1. This CDR3 region has 15 residues. CDR1 is MDHEN and CDR2 is SYDVKM in the germline V gene. Trimming at V came to 4 bases and at J to 8 bases, leaving 13 bases not matched to a gene. In DNA form, the CDR3 reads TGTGCCAGCAGTTCAACTTTAGGGGGCGCGGGCGGCTACACCTTC. Its protein is CASSSTLGGAGGYTF.